Listed below are T cell receptor beta chains from one sample, sequenced in a study of siplizumab effects on memory and regulatory T cells. Sequencing was performed with immunoSEQ multiplex PCR; in TCRdb, only in-frame clones are kept and a portion is missing. The sample records roughly 100,000 clones, about nine tenths being singletons. The sequenced material came from non-Treg CD4+ T cells sorted from blood. Receptors were obtained from a human donor in good health. CDR3s include the opening cysteine and the closing phenylalanine or tryptophan. Each record gives: D gene, V gene, CDR3 protein. D genes are given only for firm matches.

D: TRBD2
V: TRBV6-1
CDR3: CASRYGGGRIDTQYF

D: .
V: TRBV2
CDR3: CASLPSVSYNEQFF

D: .
V: TRBV29-1
CDR3: CSVVLHYYEQYF

D: TRBD1
V: TRBV5-1
CDR3: CASSLQGPVEKLFF

D: .
V: TRBV7-9
CDR3: CASSLHGQLQETQYF

D: .
V: TRBV6-5
CDR3: CASSYDWGEQFF

D: TRBD2
V: TRBV11-1
CDR3: CASSQRLAGDTDTQYF

D: TRBD1
V: TRBV6-1
CDR3: CASSPKGTGYSPLHF

D: TRBD2
V: TRBV7-9
CDR3: CASTLRASGRVTYNEQFF

D: TRBD1
V: TRBV19
CDR3: CASIPRDRPQETIYF

D: .
V: TRBV14
CDR3: CASSRTVGSSYEQYF

D: TRBD2
V: TRBV7-9
CDR3: CASSLAALAGGSGELFF

D: TRBD1
V: TRBV2
CDR3: CASRAGTGSGYGYTF

D: .
V: TRBV5-1
CDR3: CASSAYGGNYGYTF

D: .
V: TRBV9
CDR3: CASSEGPVPYGYTF

D: .
V: TRBV10-3
CDR3: CAISTNAANTEAFF

D: .
V: TRBV12-5
CDR3: CASGPGASVGVAETQYF

D: .
V: TRBV4-1
CDR3: CASSQSRQRTVGETQYF

D: TRBD2
V: TRBV19
CDR3: CASSPTSGTDTQYF

D: .
V: TRBV14
CDR3: CASSTGHVKNIQYF

D: .
V: TRBV12-5
CDR3: CASGSPGYSNQPQHF

D: .
V: TRBV28
CDR3: CASTRGSDNEQFF

D: .
V: TRBV28
CDR3: CASSFEGRRGANVLTF

D: .
V: TRBV7-2
CDR3: CASSSRNGETQYF

D: .
V: TRBV9
CDR3: CASSARNGYTF

D: .
V: TRBV19
CDR3: CASSIGELGNEQFF

D: .
V: TRBV9
CDR3: CASTPSIGLGNTIYF

D: .
V: TRBV9
CDR3: CASSSKGDSTQRRGNTIYF

D: .
V: TRBV7-9
CDR3: CASSPNWGVPEAFF

D: TRBD2
V: TRBV19
CDR3: CASSRTSGRAGVQYF

D: TRBD1
V: TRBV27
CDR3: CASSPKPRDRRSYEQYF

D: .
V: TRBV2
CDR3: CASSRVGVTGYNEQFF

D: .
V: TRBV5-5
CDR3: CASSSAGANYGYTF

D: .
V: TRBV4-1
CDR3: CASSREAGPSYEQYF

D: .
V: TRBV7-2
CDR3: CASSFTRDKETQYF

D: .
V: TRBV2
CDR3: CASNQDGIYGYTF

D: .
V: TRBV7-9
CDR3: CASSLRGQNTGELFF

D: TRBD1
V: TRBV9
CDR3: CASSTTGGSQPQHF

D: TRBD2
V: TRBV28
CDR3: CASRNSGSVAGELFF

D: TRBD1
V: TRBV2
CDR3: CASGGQFKETQYF

D: .
V: TRBV6-1
CDR3: CASSEGAANRNF

D: .
V: TRBV7-3
CDR3: CASSLTGTRDGAQYF

D: TRBD1
V: TRBV28
CDR3: CASSLWAGQGGTGELFF

D: .
V: TRBV5-1
CDR3: CASSPPLNSADTQYF

D: .
V: TRBV10-1
CDR3: CASSEGGRSLSAQYF

D: TRBD1
V: TRBV7-2
CDR3: CASSSTGGTYGYTF

D: TRBD2
V: TRBV4-3
CDR3: CASSQDRTLWGGRRVENEQFF

D: .
V: TRBV7-3
CDR3: CASSWGNTGELFF

D: TRBD2
V: TRBV5-1
CDR3: CASSLNLAGVSEQYF

D: TRBD1
V: TRBV19
CDR3: CASSTLQGLKEKLFF

D: TRBD1
V: TRBV7-2
CDR3: CASSLARGTGRTYEQYF

D: .
V: TRBV4-2
CDR3: CASSQDQGGSGNTIYF

D: .
V: TRBV2
CDR3: CASSSQGLSYEQYF

D: .
V: TRBV7-7
CDR3: CASSLNTGELFF

D: TRBD2
V: TRBV27
CDR3: CASSLSGSGKGQYF

D: .
V: TRBV6-6
CDR3: CASSRDRLHQPQHF

D: .
V: TRBV27
CDR3: CASTPRGSSYNEQFF